This paragraph reports one T cell receptor beta chain. This clonotype was detected only a few times. There is no known antigen for this receptor. Nothing much larger sits one base from this clone, and base qualities are not available. Sequences MNHEY (CDR1) and SVGEGT (CDR2) are obtained from the germline V gene. Between the V and J ends, shortened by 7 bases and 1 base respectively, the junction contains 12 bases. From cysteine to phenylalanine, the CDR3 is 14 amino acids long. Of the read, only the CDR3 DNA is kept; its 42 bases are in frame from base 1. The reads were generated on an Illumina MiSeq. TCRdb reran the public reads through fastp at Q25 and MiXCR, keeping productive beta chains. CDR3 protein duplicates are merged, each entry listing the most common genes and DNA. For this sample the table gives some 16,000 distinct CDR3 sequences, of which 22% were detected only once. Of the sample, 12% is held by the ten largest clones.

This sample is part of a study of liver allograft versus peripheral blood T cells (dated by TCRdb to the early 2020s). For context, the study as a whole: The study compared T cell receptor repertoires found within transplanted livers against repertoires in the peripheral blood of liver transplant recipients. Study-wide findings and limitations: The T cell receptor repertoires within liver allografts were reported to be different from the T cell receptor repertoires detected in peripheral blood.

The sequence joins TRBV6-2 or TRBV6-3 to TRBJ2-3; matching of 5 bases hints at TRBD1 as the D gene. The receptor was derived from a human patient who had a liver transplant. In transplant recipients, some T cells may be of donor rather than host origin. For the CDR3, the sequence is CASKQDWGTDTQYF. The DNA sequence is TGTGCCAGCAAACAGGATTGGGGCACAGATACGCAGTATTTT.